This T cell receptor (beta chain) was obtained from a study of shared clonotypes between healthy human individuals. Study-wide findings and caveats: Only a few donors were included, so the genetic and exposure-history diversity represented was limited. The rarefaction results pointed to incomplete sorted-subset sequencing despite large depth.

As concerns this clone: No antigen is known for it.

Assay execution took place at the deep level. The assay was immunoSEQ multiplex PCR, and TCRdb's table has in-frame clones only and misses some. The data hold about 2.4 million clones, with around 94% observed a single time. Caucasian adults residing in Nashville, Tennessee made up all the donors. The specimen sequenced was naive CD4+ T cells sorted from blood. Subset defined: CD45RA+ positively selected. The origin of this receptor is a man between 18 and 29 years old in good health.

The CDR3 coding sequence is TGTGCCAGCAAGATAGACAGGCCTAGCACAGATACGCAGTATTTT. Translation: CASKIDRPSTDTQYF. The chain links TRBV27 to TRBJ2-3; a possible D gene is TRBD1 (6 bases). CDR1 is MNHEY, CDR2 SMNVEV, per germline (reference sequence). The CDR3 is 15 amino acids. The germline V and J ends were trimmed by 7 bases and 0 bases, with 14 bases remaining between them.